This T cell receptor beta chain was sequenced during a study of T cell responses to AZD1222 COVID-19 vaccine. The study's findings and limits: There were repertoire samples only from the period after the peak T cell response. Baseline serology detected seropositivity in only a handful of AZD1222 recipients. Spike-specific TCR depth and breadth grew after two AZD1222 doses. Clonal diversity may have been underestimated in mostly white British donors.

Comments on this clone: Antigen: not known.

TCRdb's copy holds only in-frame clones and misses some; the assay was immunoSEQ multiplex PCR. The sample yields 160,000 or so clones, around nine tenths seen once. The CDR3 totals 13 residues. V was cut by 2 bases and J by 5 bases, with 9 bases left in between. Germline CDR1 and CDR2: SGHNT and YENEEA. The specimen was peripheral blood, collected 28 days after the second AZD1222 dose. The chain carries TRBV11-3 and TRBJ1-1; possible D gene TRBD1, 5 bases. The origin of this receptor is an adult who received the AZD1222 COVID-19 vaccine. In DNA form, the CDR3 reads TGTGCCAGCAGCTTACGGGAGGGGACTGAAGCTTTCTTT. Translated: CASSLREGTEAFF.